This TCR beta chain stems from a study of T cell responses to AZD1222 COVID-19 vaccine. Study conclusions and caveats: The donor group comprised mostly white British people and more females; the analysis possibly underestimated clonal diversity. Reportedly, nearly half the spike-specific TCRs target unmutated variant regions. Baseline seropositivity characterized only a handful of AZD1222 recipients.

It was second doses at about 4 or about 12 weeks that were pooled. With respect to this clone: Its cognate antigen is unknown.

Some clones are missing from TCRdb's copy, which holds only in-frame ones; the method was immunoSEQ multiplex PCR. This repertoire shows about 110,000 clones, about 90% found once; its top ten account for 15%. The V gene's germline CDR1 is SGHNT and CDR2 YYREEE (reference sequence). The junction had 15 bases not matched to a gene; V was cut back by 3 bases and J by 5 bases. The CDR3 totals 18 residues. This specimen consisted of peripheral blood, obtained 28 days after the second AZD1222 dose. The TCR sequence derives from an adult who received the AZD1222 COVID-19 vaccine. The chain is built from TRBV5-4 and TRBJ2-2; 8 bases map to TRBD2. The CDR3 sequence is CASSSASRGGSGTGELFF. CDR3 nucleotide sequence: TGTGCCAGCAGCTCAGCCTCTCGGGGGGGCTCGGGGACCGGGGAGCTGTTTTTT.